The sequence of this T cell receptor (beta chain) was determined in a study of human T cells and chemical hapten exposure. Overall study context: Patches with 0.01% DPC went on the upper back, and the tests were read at 6 days. Findings of the study overall: Patch test scores rose with PT1 expanded TCR counts, a positive correlation.

Time point of the sample: patch test 1, 2 weeks after DPC sensitization. Stated treatment: therapeutic diphenylcyclopropenone sensitization with weekly scalp DPC. Germline V gene data show CDR1 as SGHAT and CDR2 as FQNNGV. V was cut by 8 bases and J by 13 bases, with 23 bases left in between. This CDR3 contains 13 residues. TCRdb used MiXCR to reprocess the RACE reads, holding one entry per CDR3 protein. The sample shows 74,000 or so distinct CDR3 sequences, about an eighth of them seen only once. This clonotype was counted at least ten times. Its matching antigen is unknown. The rearrangement links TRBV11-2 to TRBJ2-5, with D unclear. Specimen: whole blood, collected in connection with sensitization to the hapten diphenylcyclopropenone (DPC). The receptor was derived from an older woman with alopecia areata. Some clones in this sample may be carry-over from other donors' samples. The chain's CDR3 is CASGRGRYSVVYF. DNA for the CDR3: TGTGCCAGCGGGCGCGGACGGTATAGTGTTGTGTACTTC.